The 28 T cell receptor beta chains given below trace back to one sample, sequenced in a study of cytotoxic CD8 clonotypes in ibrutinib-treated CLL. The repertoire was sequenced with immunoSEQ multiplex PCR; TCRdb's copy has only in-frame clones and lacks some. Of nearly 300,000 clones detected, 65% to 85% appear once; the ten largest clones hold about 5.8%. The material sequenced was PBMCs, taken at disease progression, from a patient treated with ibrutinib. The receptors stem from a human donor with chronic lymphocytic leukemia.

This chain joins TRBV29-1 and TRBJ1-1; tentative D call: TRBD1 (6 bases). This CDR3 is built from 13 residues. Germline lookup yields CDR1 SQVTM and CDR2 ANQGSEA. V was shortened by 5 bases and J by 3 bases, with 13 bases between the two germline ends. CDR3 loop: CSVREYRDTEAFF. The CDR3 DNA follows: TGCAGCGTTCGGGAATACAGGGACACTGAAGCTTTCTTT.

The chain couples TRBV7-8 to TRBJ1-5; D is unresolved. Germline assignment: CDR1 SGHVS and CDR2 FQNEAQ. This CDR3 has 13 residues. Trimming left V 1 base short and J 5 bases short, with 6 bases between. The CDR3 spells CASSLGEYQPQHF. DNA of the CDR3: TGTGCCAGCAGCTTAGGCGAGTATCAGCCCCAGCATTTT. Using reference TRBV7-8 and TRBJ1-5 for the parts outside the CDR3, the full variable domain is GAGVSQSPRYKVAKRGQDVALRCDPISGHVSLFWYQQALGQGPEFLTYFQNEAQLDKSGLPSDRFFAERPEGSVSTLKIQRTQQEDSAVYLCASSLGEYQPQHFGDGTRLSIL.

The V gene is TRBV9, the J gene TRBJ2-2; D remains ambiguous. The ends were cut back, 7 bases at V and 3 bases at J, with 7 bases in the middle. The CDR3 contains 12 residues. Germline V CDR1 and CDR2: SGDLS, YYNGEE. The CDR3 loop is CASGYYTGELFF. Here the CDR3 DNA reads TGTGCCAGCGGCTACTACACCGGGGAGCTGTTTTTT.

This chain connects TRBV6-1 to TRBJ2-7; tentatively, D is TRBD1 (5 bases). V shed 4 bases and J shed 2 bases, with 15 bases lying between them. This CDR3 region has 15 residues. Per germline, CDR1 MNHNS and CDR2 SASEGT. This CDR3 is CASSAGGHQPYEQYF. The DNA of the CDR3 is TGTGCCAGCAGTGCCGGCGGACACCAACCCTACGAGCAGTACTTC.

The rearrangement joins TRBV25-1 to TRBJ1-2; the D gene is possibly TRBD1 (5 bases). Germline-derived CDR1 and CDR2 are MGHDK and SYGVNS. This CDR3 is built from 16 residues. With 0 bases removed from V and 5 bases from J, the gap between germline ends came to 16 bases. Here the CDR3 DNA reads TGTGCCAGCAGTGAATATGGGGTGGCAACAGGATATGGCTACACCTTC. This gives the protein CASSEYGVATGYGYTF.

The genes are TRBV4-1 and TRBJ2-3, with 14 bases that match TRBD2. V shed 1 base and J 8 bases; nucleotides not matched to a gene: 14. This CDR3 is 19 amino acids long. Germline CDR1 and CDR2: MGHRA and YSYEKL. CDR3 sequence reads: CASSQALLGLAGGGGTQYF. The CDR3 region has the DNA TGCGCCAGCAGCCAAGCGCTCCTAGGACTAGCGGGGGGTGGAGGTACGCAGTATTTT.

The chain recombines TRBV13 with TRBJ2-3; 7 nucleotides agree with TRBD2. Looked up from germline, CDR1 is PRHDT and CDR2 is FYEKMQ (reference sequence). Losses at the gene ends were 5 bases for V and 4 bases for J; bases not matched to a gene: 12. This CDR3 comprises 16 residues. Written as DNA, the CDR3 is TGTGCCAGCAGCACCCGCGGGGGACCGGGTGCAGATACGCAGTATTTT. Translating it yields CASSTRGGPGADTQYF. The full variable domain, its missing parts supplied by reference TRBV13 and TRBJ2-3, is AAGVIQSPRHLIKEKRETATLKCYPIPRHDTVYWYQQGPGQDPQFLISFYEKMQSDKGSIPDRFSAQQFSDYHSELNMSSLELGDSALYFCASSTRGGPGADTQYFGPGTRLTVL.

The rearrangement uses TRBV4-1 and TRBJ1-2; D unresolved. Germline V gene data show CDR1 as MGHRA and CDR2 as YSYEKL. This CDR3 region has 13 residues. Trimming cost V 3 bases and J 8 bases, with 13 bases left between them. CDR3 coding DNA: TGCGCCAGCAGCCAGGTAGTTACGGGGGGCTACACCTTC. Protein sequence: CASSQVVTGGYTF.

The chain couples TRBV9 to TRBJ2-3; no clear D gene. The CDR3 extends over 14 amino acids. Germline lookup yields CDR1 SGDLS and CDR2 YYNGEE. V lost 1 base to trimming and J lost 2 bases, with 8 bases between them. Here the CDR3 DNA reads TGTGCCAGCAGCGTAAGGCCTTCCACAGATACGCAGTATTTT. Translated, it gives CASSVRPSTDTQYF. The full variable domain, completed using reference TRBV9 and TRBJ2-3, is DSGVTQTPKHLITATGQRVTLRCSPRSGDLSVYWYQQSLDQGLQFLIQYYNGEERAKGNILERFSAQQFPDLHSELNLSSLELGDSALYFCASSVRPSTDTQYFGPGTRLTVL.

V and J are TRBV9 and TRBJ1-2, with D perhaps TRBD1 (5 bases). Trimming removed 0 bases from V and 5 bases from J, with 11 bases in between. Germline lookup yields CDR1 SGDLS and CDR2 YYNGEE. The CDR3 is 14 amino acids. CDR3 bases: TGTGCCAGCAGCGTAGCCGGGACCGATTATGGCTACACCTTC. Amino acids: CASSVAGTDYGYTF. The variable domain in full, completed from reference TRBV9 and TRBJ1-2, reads DSGVTQTPKHLITATGQRVTLRCSPRSGDLSVYWYQQSLDQGLQFLIQYYNGEERAKGNILERFSAQQFPDLHSELNLSSLELGDSALYFCASSVAGTDYGYTFGSGTRLTVV.

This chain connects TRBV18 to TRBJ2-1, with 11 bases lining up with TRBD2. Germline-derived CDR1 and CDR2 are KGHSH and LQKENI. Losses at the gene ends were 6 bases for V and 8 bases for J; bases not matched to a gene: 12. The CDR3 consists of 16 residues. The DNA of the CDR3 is TGTGCCAGCTCCCCAAGACTAGCGGGAATTAAAGATGAGCAGTTCTTC. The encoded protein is CASSPRLAGIKDEQFF.

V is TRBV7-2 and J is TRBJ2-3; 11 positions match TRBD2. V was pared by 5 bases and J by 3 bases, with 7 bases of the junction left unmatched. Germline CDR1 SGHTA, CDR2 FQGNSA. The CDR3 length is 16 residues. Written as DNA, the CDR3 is TGTGCCAGCAGCGGAATAGCGGGAGGGGGGACAGATACGCAGTATTTT. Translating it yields CASSGIAGGGTDTQYF.

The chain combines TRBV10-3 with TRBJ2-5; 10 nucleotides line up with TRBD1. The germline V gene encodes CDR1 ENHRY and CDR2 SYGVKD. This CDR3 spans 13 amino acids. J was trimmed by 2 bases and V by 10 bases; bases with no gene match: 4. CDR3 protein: CATDRGLQETQYF. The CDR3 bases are TGTGCCACCGACAGGGGGCTTCAAGAGACCCAGTACTTC.

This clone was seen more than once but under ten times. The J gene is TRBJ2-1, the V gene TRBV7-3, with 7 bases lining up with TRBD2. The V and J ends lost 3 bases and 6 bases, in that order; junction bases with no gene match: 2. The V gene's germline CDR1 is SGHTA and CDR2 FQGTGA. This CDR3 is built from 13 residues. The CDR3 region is CASSLGLSNEQFF. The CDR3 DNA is TGTGCCAGCAGCTTGGGACTAAGCAATGAGCAGTTCTTC.

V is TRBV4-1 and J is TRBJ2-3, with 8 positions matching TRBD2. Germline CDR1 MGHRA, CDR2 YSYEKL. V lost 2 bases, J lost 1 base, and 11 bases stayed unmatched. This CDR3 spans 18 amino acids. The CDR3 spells CASSQIPGLGGGTDTQYF. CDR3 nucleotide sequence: TGCGCCAGCAGCCAAATTCCGGGACTAGGAGGGGGCACAGATACGCAGTATTTT.

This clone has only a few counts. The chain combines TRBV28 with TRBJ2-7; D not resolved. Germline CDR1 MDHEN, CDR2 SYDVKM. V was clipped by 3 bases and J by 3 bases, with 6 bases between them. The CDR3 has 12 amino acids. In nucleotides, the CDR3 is TGTGCCAGCAGTTTTACCGGCTACGAGCAGTACTTC. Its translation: CASSFTGYEQYF.

The CDR3 region is CASSLWWVAKNIQYF. The CDR3 region has the DNA TGTGCCAGCAGCTTGTGGTGGGTGGCCAAAAACATTCAGTACTTC. The V and J genes are TRBV5-6 and TRBJ2-4; D remains ambiguous. The CDR3 loop spans 15 amino acids. V lost 1 base and J lost 1, with 9 bases in between. The germline V gene has CDR1 SGHDT and CDR2 YYEEEE.

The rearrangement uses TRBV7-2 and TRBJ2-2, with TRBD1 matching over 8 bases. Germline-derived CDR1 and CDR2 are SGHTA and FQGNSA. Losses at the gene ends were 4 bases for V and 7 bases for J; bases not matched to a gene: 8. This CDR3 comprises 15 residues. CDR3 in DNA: TGTGCCAGCAGCTCCCGGACAGGGTTTCTCGGGGAGCTGTTTTTT. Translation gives CASSSRTGFLGELFF.

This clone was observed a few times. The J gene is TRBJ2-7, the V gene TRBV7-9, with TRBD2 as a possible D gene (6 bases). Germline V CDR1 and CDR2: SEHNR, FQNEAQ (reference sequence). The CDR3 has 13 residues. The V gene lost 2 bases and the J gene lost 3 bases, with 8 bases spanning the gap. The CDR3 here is CASSLWGDYEQYF. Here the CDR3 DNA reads TGTGCCAGCAGCTTATGGGGGGACTACGAGCAGTACTTC. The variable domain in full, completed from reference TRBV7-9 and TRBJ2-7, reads DTGVSQNPRHKITKRGQNVTFRCDPISEHNRLYWYRQTLGQGPEFLTYFQNEAQLEKSRLLSDRFSAERPKGSFSTLEIQRTEQGDSAMYLCASSLWGDYEQYFGPGTRLTVT.

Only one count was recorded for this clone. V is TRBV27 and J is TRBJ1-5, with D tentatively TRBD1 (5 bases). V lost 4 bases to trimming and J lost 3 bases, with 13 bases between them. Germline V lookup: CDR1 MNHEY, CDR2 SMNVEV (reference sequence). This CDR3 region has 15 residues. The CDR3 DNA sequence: TGTGCCAGCAGTTCTGGGACTGCCGTCAATCAGCCCCAGCATTTT. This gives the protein CASSSGTAVNQPQHF.

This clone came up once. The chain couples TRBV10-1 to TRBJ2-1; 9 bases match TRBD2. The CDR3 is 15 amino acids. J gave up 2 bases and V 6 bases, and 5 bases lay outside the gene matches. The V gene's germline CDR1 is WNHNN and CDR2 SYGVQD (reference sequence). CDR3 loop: CASSHGLAPYNEQFF. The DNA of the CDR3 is TGCGCCAGCAGCCATGGACTAGCGCCCTACAATGAGCAGTTCTTC.

In nucleotides, the CDR3 is TGTGCCAGCAGGGCACTTACAGGGGACACCGGGGAGCTGTTTTTT. Translated: CASRALTGDTGELFF. This rearrangement joins TRBV2 to TRBJ2-2; the match to TRBD1 covers 7 bases. CDR3 length equals 15 residues. CDR1 and CDR2 (germline): SNHLY, FYNNEI. The V gene end was trimmed by 6 bases and the J gene end by 3 bases; junction bases not matched to a gene: 7.

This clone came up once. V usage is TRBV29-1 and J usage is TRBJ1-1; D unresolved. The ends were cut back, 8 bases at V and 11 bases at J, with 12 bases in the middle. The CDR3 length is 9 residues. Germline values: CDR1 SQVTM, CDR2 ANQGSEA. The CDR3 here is CSSEGGAFF. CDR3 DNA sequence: TGCAGCTCGGAAGGTGGGGCTTTCTTT.

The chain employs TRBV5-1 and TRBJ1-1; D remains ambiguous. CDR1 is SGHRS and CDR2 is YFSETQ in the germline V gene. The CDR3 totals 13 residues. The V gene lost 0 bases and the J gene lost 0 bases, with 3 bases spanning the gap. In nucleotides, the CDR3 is TGCGCCAGCAGCTTGGACTTGAACACTGAAGCTTTCTTT. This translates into CASSLDLNTEAFF.

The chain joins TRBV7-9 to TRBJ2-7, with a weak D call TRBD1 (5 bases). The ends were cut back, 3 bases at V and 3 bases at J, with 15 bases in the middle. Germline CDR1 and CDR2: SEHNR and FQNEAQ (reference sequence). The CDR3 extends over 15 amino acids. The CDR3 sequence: CASSFKGINNYEQYF. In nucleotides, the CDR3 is TGTGCCAGCAGCTTTAAGGGGATTAACAACTACGAGCAGTACTTC.

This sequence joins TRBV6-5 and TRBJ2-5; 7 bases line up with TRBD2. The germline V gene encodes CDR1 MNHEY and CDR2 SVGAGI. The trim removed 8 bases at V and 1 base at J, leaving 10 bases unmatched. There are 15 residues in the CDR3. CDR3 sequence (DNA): TGTGCCAGCGCGGGGCCAGGGAGGGCCCAAGAGACCCAGTACTTC. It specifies CASAGPGRAQETQYF.

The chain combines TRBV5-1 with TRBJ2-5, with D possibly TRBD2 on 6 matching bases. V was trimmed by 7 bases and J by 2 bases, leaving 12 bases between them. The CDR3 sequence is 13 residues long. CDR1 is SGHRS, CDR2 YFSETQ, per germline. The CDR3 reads CASAGLDQETQYF. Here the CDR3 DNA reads TGCGCCAGCGCGGGGCTAGATCAAGAGACCCAGTACTTC.

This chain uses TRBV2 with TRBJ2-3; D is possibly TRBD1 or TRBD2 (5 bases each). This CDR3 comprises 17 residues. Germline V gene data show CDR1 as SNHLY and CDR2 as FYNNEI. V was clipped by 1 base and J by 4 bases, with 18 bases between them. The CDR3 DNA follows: TGTGCCAGCAGTGAAGATAGGGGATGGACTCCTCCAGATACGCAGTATTTT. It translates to CASSEDRGWTPPDTQYF.